A selection of T cell receptor beta chains follows, all from one sample in a study of T cell repertoires in cytomegalovirus infection. TCRdb independently ran MiXCR on the reads; one entry per CDR3 protein. The table lists fewer than 85,000 distinct CDR3 sequences, under 55% of them singletons, with approximately 95% in the top ten. These receptors have no identified antigens. Sequenced material: CD8+ T cells from cultured PBMCs, taken from culture after CMV antigen stimulation. Receptor source: a human donor in good health (CMV status not recorded). Some clones in this sample may be carry-over from other donors' samples. Both conserved end residues are part of each CDR3. A D gene is named only where the DNA matches it firmly. The size field is filled for only some rows; it gives once, few, many or a size class.

d_call,v_call,j_call,clone_size,cdr3_nt,cdr3_aa
TRBD1,TRBV7-9,TRBJ1-1,once,TGTGCCAGTAAGGACAGGTACACTGAAGCTTTCTTT,CASKDRYTEAFF
.,TRBV24-1,TRBJ2-3,.,TGTGCCACCAGTGATTCCCGGGACATAATCACAGATACGCAGTATTTT,CATSDSRDIITDTQYF
.,TRBV18,TRBJ2-5,.,TGTGCCAGCTCACCGTCTGACGCTCACCAGGAGACCCAGTACTTC,CASSPSDAHQETQYF
TRBD2,TRBV7-8,TRBJ2-1,few,TGTGCCAGCAGCTTAGGGACTAGCGGGGGGAATGAGCAGTTCTTC,CASSLGTSGGNEQFF
.,TRBV12-3/TRBV12-4,TRBJ1-5,few,TGTGCCAGCAGTTTAGAGGCAGCTCTGGGTCAGCCCCAGCATTTT,CASSLEAALGQPQHF
TRBD2,TRBV7-2,TRBJ2-1,few,TGTGCCAGCAGCATAACGACTAGCGGGAGGGCCCTTACAGTCAATGAGCAGTTCTTC,CASSITTSGRALTVNEQFF
.,TRBV2,TRBJ2-1,.,TGTGCCAGTCAGACTGTATACAATGAGCAGTTCTTC,CASQTVYNEQFF
.,TRBV12-3/TRBV12-4,TRBJ2-7,few,TGTGCCAGCAGTTTTCTCACAAACTACGAGCAGTACTTC,CASSFLTNYEQYF
.,TRBV4-1,TRBJ2-5,.,TGCGCCAGCAGCCCTAGGGCAGGGCCCGGGGAGACCCAGTACTTC,CASSPRAGPGETQYF
TRBD2,TRBV15,TRBJ2-1,few,TGTGCCACCAGCGCGCACCACCCGATAGCGGGAGTCAACAATGAGCAGTTCTTC,CATSAHHPIAGVNNEQFF
TRBD1,TRBV20-1,TRBJ1-1,once,TGCAGTGCTAGATCCATCGGGAAGGGGGCAGGCACTGAAGCTTTCTTT,CSARSIGKGAGTEAFF
.,TRBV7-2,TRBJ1-5,.,TGTGCCAGCAGGACCCATGTGGGAGGCAATCAGCCCCAGCATTTT,CASRTHVGGNQPQHF
.,TRBV7-9,TRBJ1-1,.,TGTGCCAGCAGCTTAAAAGTGGGATACACTGAAGCTTTCTTT,CASSLKVGYTEAFF
.,TRBV7-2,TRBJ2-1,.,TGTGCCAGCAGCCTCGGAGGGTACAGGTACAATGAGCAGATCTTC,CASSLGGYRYNEQIF
.,TRBV7-9,TRBJ2-6,few,TGTGCCAGCAGCTTATGGTTCGCGCGTTCTGGGGCCAACGTCCTGACTTTC,CASSLWFARSGANVLTF
TRBD2,TRBV20-1,TRBJ2-2,.,TGCAGTGCTAGAGACCCCGGGGGACTAGTCGACACCGGGGAGCTGTTTTTT,CSARDPGGLVDTGELFF
.,TRBV7-7,TRBJ2-1,.,TGTGCTAGCAGCCGGCGGGAACCCTCCTACAATGAGCAGTTCTTC,CASSRREPSYNEQFF
.,TRBV6-1,TRBJ2-1,few,TGTGCCAGCAGTTTTAGAGCACACCCCAAGGATGAGCAGTTCTTC,CASSFRAHPKDEQFF
.,TRBV5-4,TRBJ2-5,few,TGTGCCAGCAGCTCTCAGGGTCGCGAGACCCAGTACTTC,CASSSQGRETQYF
TRBD1,TRBV7-6,TRBJ1-1,few,TGTGCCAGCAGCCCGACAGGGACTGAAGCTTTCTTT,CASSPTGTEAFF
.,TRBV11-2,TRBJ1-2,.,TGTGCCAGCAGCTTCCCCGAAGTTTCGGGTTCTAACTATGGCTACACCTTC,CASSFPEVSGSNYGYTF
.,TRBV7-2,TRBJ2-3,few,TGTGCCAGCAGCCCCCAGGACAGCACAGATACGCAGTATTTT,CASSPQDSTDTQYF
TRBD2,TRBV11-2,TRBJ2-3,once,TGTGCCAGCAGCAAGCCCGACCTTATAGCGGGGGAAGCAGATACGCAGTATTTT,CASSKPDLIAGEADTQYF
TRBD1,TRBV7-2,TRBJ2-5,few,TGTGCCAGCAGCCTCCCCGACAGGGGCGAAGAGACCCAGTACTTC,CASSLPDRGEETQYF
.,TRBV7-3,TRBJ2-1,.,TGTGCCAGCAGCAACTCCGGGCCACGGGTTTACAATGAGCAGTTCTTC,CASSNSGPRVYNEQFF
.,TRBV5-5,TRBJ2-2,.,TGTGCCAGCAGCTCCAGACAGGCGTACACCGGGGAGCTGTTTTTT,CASSSRQAYTGELFF
.,TRBV20-1,TRBJ2-3,.,TGCAGTGCTAGAGACGTGACGGGAAGGACAGATACGCAGTATTTT,CSARDVTGRTDTQYF
TRBD2,TRBV7-2,TRBJ2-3,.,TGTGCCAGCAGCTTCCGGAAGCGGCGGGAGGCAAGCACAGATACGCAGTATTTT,CASSFRKRREASTDTQYF
.,TRBV7-2,TRBJ1-2,few,TGTGCCAGCAGCCCTAGTAGCTATGGCTACACCTTC,CASSPSSYGYTF
.,TRBV2,TRBJ2-7,.,TGTGCCAGCAGTGACAGGGACGGCCCCTACGAGCAGTACTTC,CASSDRDGPYEQYF
TRBD2,TRBV7-2,TRBJ2-1,many,TGTGCCAGCAGCTTAGACTTGAGACTAGCGGGGGACAATGAGCAGTTCTTC,CASSLDLRLAGDNEQFF
.,TRBV10-3,TRBJ2-7,.,TGTGCCATCAGTGAGGGGGACAACTACGAGCAGTACTTC,CAISEGDNYEQYF
.,TRBV11-2,TRBJ1-1,few,TGTGCCAGCAGCTTATGGGACAACCATATGAACACTGAAGCTTTCTTT,CASSLWDNHMNTEAFF
.,TRBV7-9,TRBJ2-1,few,TGTGCCAGCAGCTTAGGCTTTGCCGGCTACTCCTACAATGAGCAGTTCTTC,CASSLGFAGYSYNEQFF
.,TRBV10-3,TRBJ2-1,few,TGTGCCATCAGTTCCGAGGGCCCCGCGAACAATGAGCAGTTCTTC,CAISSEGPANNEQFF
.,TRBV4-1,TRBJ1-1,.,TGCGCCAGCAGCCAAGATTGGAGCGGTTCGGTCCGAGCTTTCTTT,CASSQDWSGSVRAFF
.,TRBV5-6,TRBJ2-7,.,TGTGCCAGCAGCTGGCAAGGGAGCTCCTACGAGCAGTACTTC,CASSWQGSSYEQYF
TRBD1,TRBV7-6,TRBJ2-6,.,TGTGCCAGCAGCTCCGGACAGGGTACCGGGGCCAACGTCCTGACTTTC,CASSSGQGTGANVLTF
.,TRBV7-6,TRBJ2-1,many,TGTGCCAGCAGCCCGTCGTCGGGGGTCCGAGCCTACAATGAGCAGTTCTTC,CASSPSSGVRAYNEQFF
TRBD1,TRBV5-4,TRBJ2-3,.,TGTGCCAGCAGCCCACAGGGGCCCTTGCCTAGCACAGATACGCAGTATTTT,CASSPQGPLPSTDTQYF
.,TRBV5-1,TRBJ2-1,once,TGCGCCAGCAGCCTGGGGGGCGGGTATTACAATGAGCAGTTCTTC,CASSLGGGYYNEQFF
.,TRBV20-1,TRBJ2-3,.,TGCAGTGCTAGAAGTACGTGGGAGTCAGATACGCAGTATTTT,CSARSTWESDTQYF
.,TRBV27,TRBJ2-1,.,TGTGCCAGCAACTTAGGGAGGGGGGCCTACAATGAGCAGTTCTTC,CASNLGRGAYNEQFF
.,TRBV7-4,TRBJ2-7,.,TGTGCCAGCGGACACGGCTCCTACGAGCAGTACTTC,CASGHGSYEQYF
.,TRBV7-6,TRBJ2-5,few,TGTGCCAGCAGGCTAGAAGTGAGCGGCCAAGAGACCCAGTACTTC,CASRLEVSGQETQYF
TRBD1,TRBV7-3,TRBJ2-1,few,TGTGCCAGCAGCCTGACAGGGGTCCTTTACAATGAGCAGTTCTTC,CASSLTGVLYNEQFF
.,TRBV19,TRBJ1-1,.,TGTGCCAGTAGTACCAGCGCAGGGAACACTGAAGCTTTCTTT,CASSTSAGNTEAFF
.,TRBV6-2/TRBV6-3,TRBJ1-1,many,TGTGCCAGCAGTTCCCCAGAACCTGACGCTGAAGCTTTCTTT,CASSSPEPDAEAFF
.,TRBV7-6,TRBJ1-5,few,TGTGCCAGCAGCTTAGGATCCGGGGGGCGTCAGCCCCAGCATTTT,CASSLGSGGRQPQHF
.,TRBV7-6,TRBJ2-5,.,TGTGCCAGCGGGCAGGGGGGGTTTGAGACCCAGTACTTC,CASGQGGFETQYF
.,TRBV18,TRBJ2-3,.,TGTGCCAGCTCACCAGAGGAGGCAGATACGCAGTATTTT,CASSPEEADTQYF
.,TRBV6-5,TRBJ1-1,.,TGTGCCAGCAGTCCTCCGGGACACCGGGAAGCTTTCTTT,CASSPPGHREAFF
.,TRBV19,TRBJ1-1,many,TGTGCCAGTATCGGTGGCACTGAAGCTTTCTTT,CASIGGTEAFF
TRBD1,TRBV11-3,TRBJ2-3,.,TGTGCCAGCAGCCCTAGTCGACAGGGATCTAGCACAGATACGCAGTATTTT,CASSPSRQGSSTDTQYF